Sequencing of this T cell receptor beta chain was carried out in a study of cytomegalovirus exposure and HLA in healthy donors. Study-wide points: The classifier reportedly diagnosed cytomegalovirus status with high specificity and sensitivity. V- and J-gene trimming in TCR beta was tied to a missense DCLRE1C variant by an analysis performed later.

Worth noting for this clone: Its antigen is not known.

Vbeta (60) and Jbeta (13) primers were used in the PCR. Clones were sequenced by immunoSEQ multiplex PCR, and TCRdb holds only the in-frame ones, with some missing. This table holds some 150,000 clones, roughly 80% found once. Sequenced material: PBMCs. The clonotype originates from a woman aged 25-40 years in good health and CMV-seropositive.

CDR3: CATSIPGLADRSREQFF. CDR3 in DNA: TGTGCCACCAGCATCCCCGGACTAGCGGACCGCTCGCGGGAGCAGTTCTTC. The chain couples TRBV15 to TRBJ2-1, with 10 nucleotides matching TRBD2. Germline loops: CDR1 LNHNV, CDR2 YYDKDF (reference sequence). The length of the CDR3 is 17 residues. Losses at the gene ends were 4 bases for V and 10 bases for J; bases not matched to a gene: 16.